A selection of T cell receptor beta chains follows, all from one sample in a study of blood T cell repertoires in COVID-19. Using immunoSEQ multiplex PCR, the repertoire was profiled, and TCRdb retains in-frame clones only, with some absent. The sample has a few hundred thousand clones, around 84% seen once; the top ten hold roughly 10%. Sequences were obtained from PBMCs or T cells enriched from blood (not recorded which). The receptors here all came from a woman under 30 who had recovered from COVID-19. Both conserved end residues are part of each CDR3. D genes are given only for firm matches. For some rows the clone size is stated as once, few or many, or as a class when expanded; others skip it.

cdr3_aa cdr3_nt j_call d_call v_call clone_size
CASSFEDTEAFF TGTGCCAGCAGTTTCGAGGACACTGAAGCTTTCTTT TRBJ1-1 NA TRBV6-1 NA
CASSLGSDGTGDEQYF TGTGCCAGCAGTTTGGGGTCGGACGGGACAGGGGACGAGCAGTACTTC TRBJ2-7 TRBD1 TRBV27 NA
CASSSTTGSVETQYF TGTGCCAGCAGCTCGACGACAGGATCGGTCGAGACCCAGTACTTC TRBJ2-5 NA TRBV7-2 NA
CVRSFAQSGNPYEQYF TGTGTCAGAAGCTTCGCTCAAAGCGGGAACCCCTACGAGCAGTACTTC TRBJ2-7 NA TRBV7-5 NA
CASSPTIQGAQTGELFF TGTGCCAGCAGCCCTACCATACAGGGGGCGCAGACCGGGGAGCTGTTTTTT TRBJ2-2 TRBD1 TRBV9 NA
CASSPVGNEQFF TGCGCCAGCAGCCCCGTCGGCAATGAGCAGTTCTTC TRBJ2-1 NA TRBV5-1 once
CASTSYRVNYGYTF TGTGCCAGCACCTCCTACAGGGTAAACTATGGCTACACCTTC TRBJ1-2 NA TRBV7-2 NA
CASSLAAGGGEQFF TGTGCCAGCAGCTTAGCGGCAGGGGGTGGTGAGCAGTTCTTC TRBJ2-1 TRBD1 TRBV11-3 NA
CASSGGQGLTDTQYF TGTGCCAGCAGTGGAGGACAGGGCCTCACAGATACGCAGTATTTT TRBJ2-3 TRBD1 TRBV2 NA
CASNVGHEGRTEAFF TGTGCCAGCAACGTTGGACATGAGGGGAGGACTGAAGCTTTCTTT TRBJ1-1 NA TRBV9 NA
CASSQGDSGDNYGYTF TGTGCCAGCAGCCAAGGGGACAGCGGAGATAACTATGGCTACACCTTC TRBJ1-2 TRBD1 TRBV3-1/TRBV3-2 NA
CASSVDRGNTGELFF TGTGCCAGCAGCGTAGATCGCGGGAACACCGGGGAGCTGTTTTTT TRBJ2-2 NA TRBV9 NA
CASSPPSSGDNEQFF TGTGCCAGCTCACCACCGTCTAGCGGTGACAATGAGCAGTTCTTC TRBJ2-1 TRBD2 TRBV18 once
CASSVRQGAGQPQHF TGTGCCAGCAGTGTTAGGCAGGGGGCCGGGCAGCCCCAGCATTTT TRBJ1-5 TRBD1 TRBV2 few
CASSFSGRVAGELFF TGTGCCAGCAGCTTTAGCGGGAGGGTGGCCGGGGAGCTGTTTTTT TRBJ2-2 TRBD2 TRBV7-8 NA
CASSYHDRGEGNGYTF TGTGCCAGCAGTTACCACGACAGGGGGGAAGGAAATGGCTACACCTTC TRBJ1-2 TRBD1 TRBV6-5 NA
CASSLDDSSNQPQHF TGTGCCAGCAGCTTAGACGACAGCTCCAATCAGCCCCAGCATTTT TRBJ1-5 NA TRBV7-8 NA
CASSHTTSVGYEQYF TGTGCCAGCAGCCACACTACATCCGTCGGGTACGAGCAGTACTTC TRBJ2-7 NA TRBV27 NA
CASSPVGGTNTGELFF TGTGCCAGCTCACCGGTCGGCGGAACGAACACCGGGGAGCTGTTTTTT TRBJ2-2 NA TRBV18 once
CASSPRSGEQYF TGTGCCAGCTCACCACGGTCAGGGGAGCAGTACTTC TRBJ2-7 NA TRBV18 NA
CASSASGDLPGTIYF TGTGCCAGCAGCGCCTCGGGGGACCTTCCTGGCACCATATATTTT TRBJ1-3 NA TRBV2 NA
CASSHGGTGANYGYTF TGTGCCAGCAGCCACGGGGGGACAGGGGCTAACTATGGCTACACCTTC TRBJ1-2 TRBD1 TRBV7-2 NA
CSASAAGPNSPLHF TGCAGTGCTAGTGCGGCAGGGCCTAATTCACCCCTCCACTTT TRBJ1-6 NA TRBV20-1 few
CASSDLTGFTYGYTF TGTGCCAGCAGCGATCTGACAGGGTTTACCTATGGCTACACCTTC TRBJ1-2 TRBD1 TRBV3-1/TRBV3-2 NA
CASSQGVSGRGNIQYF TGCGCCAGCAGCCAAGGGGTTAGCGGGAGGGGAAACATTCAGTACTTC TRBJ2-4 TRBD2 TRBV4-1 NA
CASRLGTPNTGELFF TGCGCCAGCAGACTAGGGACACCCAACACCGGGGAGCTGTTTTTT TRBJ2-2 NA TRBV5-1 NA
CASSPRQSSYEQYF TGTGCCAGCAGCCCACGACAGTCCTCCTACGAGCAGTACTTC TRBJ2-7 NA TRBV9 NA
CASSLFREEKLFF TGTGCCAGCAGTTTATTTCGGGAAGAAAAACTGTTTTTT TRBJ1-4 NA TRBV27 NA
CASSLRTGGFYNEQFF TGTGCCAGCAGCTTACGAACAGGGGGGTTCTACAATGAGCAGTTCTTC TRBJ2-1 TRBD1 TRBV5-4 NA
CASSYTGLTLSFGYTF TGTGCCAGCAGTTACACGGGACTGACTCTCTCGTTTGGCTACACCTTC TRBJ1-2 NA TRBV6-5 once
CASSQGTSRVGQPQHF TGCGCCAGCAGCCAAGGGACATCCAGAGTGGGACAGCCCCAGCATTTT TRBJ1-5 NA TRBV4-1 once
CAWNIRQGLDYGYTF TGTGCCTGGAACATCCGGCAGGGGCTGGACTATGGCTACACCTTC TRBJ1-2 NA TRBV30 NA
CASSSGQALDIQYF TGTGCCAGCAGTTCGGGACAGGCCCTAGACATTCAGTACTTC TRBJ2-4 TRBD1 TRBV6-5 NA
CASSHTGVMNTEAFF TGCGCCAGCAGCCATACAGGAGTAATGAACACTGAAGCTTTCTTT TRBJ1-1 NA TRBV4-1 NA
CASSDGTGNTEAFF TGCGCCAGCAGTGACGGGACAGGGAACACTGAAGCTTTCTTT TRBJ1-1 TRBD1 TRBV10-1 NA
CAWSVSMLNTEAFF TGTGCCTGGAGTGTAAGCATGTTGAACACTGAAGCTTTCTTT TRBJ1-1 NA TRBV30 NA
CSVEGPRDRASYEQYF TGCAGCGTTGAGGGCCCCCGGGACAGGGCATCGTACGAGCAGTACTTC TRBJ2-7 TRBD1 TRBV29-1 NA
CAWSVLAGDQPQHF TGTGCCTGGAGTGTACTGGCGGGGGATCAGCCCCAGCATTTT TRBJ1-5 NA TRBV30 NA
CASRLTESNQPQHF TGTGCCAGCAGACTGACAGAGAGCAATCAGCCCCAGCATTTT TRBJ1-5 NA TRBV27 NA
CASMNRASYNEQFF TGTGCCAGCATGAACCGAGCGTCCTACAATGAGCAGTTCTTC TRBJ2-1 NA TRBV7-2 NA
CASSLSTDTQYF TGTGCCAGCAGCTTAAGCACAGATACGCAGTATTTT TRBJ2-3 NA TRBV3-1/TRBV3-2 once
CASSIPGPGNTIYF TGTGCCAGTAGTATCCCAGGCCCGGGAAACACCATATATTTT TRBJ1-3 NA TRBV19 NA
CASSPQGSDQPQHF TGTGCCAGCTCACCACAGGGTAGCGATCAGCCCCAGCATTTT TRBJ1-5 NA TRBV18 NA
CASSKYYRSTDTQYF TGTGCCAGCTCAAAATACTACCGTAGCACAGATACGCAGTATTTT TRBJ2-3 NA TRBV6-5 NA
CASRRTGSLYEQYF TGTGCCAGCAGACGGACAGGGTCCTTATACGAGCAGTACTTC TRBJ2-7 TRBD1 TRBV5-8 NA
CASSFAGGANTGELFF TGTGCCAGCAGCTTCGCGGGGGGGGCGAACACCGGGGAGCTGTTTTTT TRBJ2-2 TRBD2 TRBV9 once
CASSSSNTEAFF TGTGCCAGCAGCTCCTCCAACACTGAAGCTTTCTTT TRBJ1-1 NA TRBV11-2 NA
CASSQDRGPGDTQYF TGTGCCAGCAGCCAAGATCGAGGGCCCGGGGATACGCAGTATTTT TRBJ2-3 NA TRBV3-1/TRBV3-2 NA
CASRGHPDTEAFF TGTGCCAGCAGGGGACACCCGGACACTGAAGCTTTCTTT TRBJ1-1 NA TRBV2 NA
CASSLLEVEGTEAFF TGTGCCAGCAGCCTTTTAGAGGTCGAGGGCACTGAAGCTTTCTTT TRBJ1-1 NA TRBV7-8 NA
CASSQLSSGMQPQHF TGCGCCAGCAGCCAATTATCCTCAGGTATGCAGCCCCAGCATTTT TRBJ1-5 NA TRBV4-1 NA
CASSRTLGGEKLFF TGTGCCAGTAGTCGGACCCTCGGGGGGGAAAAACTGTTTTTT TRBJ1-4 NA TRBV19 NA
CASSPSSGGKPSTTDTQYF TGTGCCAGCAGCCCTTCTAGCGGGGGGAAACCCTCGACAACAGATACGCAGTATTTT TRBJ2-3 TRBD2 TRBV5-4 NA
CASSITGQAEAFF TGTGCCAGCAGCATAACAGGGCAGGCGGAAGCTTTCTTT TRBJ1-1 NA TRBV11-2 NA
CASSSGQAHRTGELFF TGTGCCAGCAGCTCTGGACAGGCCCACAGGACCGGGGAGCTGTTTTTT TRBJ2-2 TRBD1 TRBV7-2 NA
CASSVQGNTEAFF TGTGCCAGCAGTGTACAGGGGAACACTGAAGCTTTCTTT TRBJ1-1 NA TRBV28 NA
CASSEGTAQNEKLFF TGTGCCAGCAGTGAAGGGACAGCACAAAATGAAAAACTGTTTTTT TRBJ1-4 NA TRBV6-1 NA
CSVRPTGGTEAFF TGCAGCGTCCGTCCGACAGGGGGCACTGAAGCTTTCTTT TRBJ1-1 TRBD1 TRBV29-1 NA